This T cell receptor beta chain emerged from a study of blood T cell repertoires in COVID-19. At the level of the study: Material from acute and convalescent COVID-19 was sourced from the United States, Italy and Spain. From T cells, B-cell-depleted T cells, or PBMCs came the material, which was cDNA or gDNA.

Original processing notes: Estimation of nucleated cell counts was performed using reference gene primer amplification. TCRdb's copy holds only in-frame clones and misses some; the assay was immunoSEQ multiplex PCR. V, J and clone size were drawn from that table, and D and trimming were deduced from the DNA. The table has over 90,000 clones, approximately 84% seen once. Looked up from germline, CDR1 is MGHRA and CDR2 is YSYEKL. The CDR3 totals 16 residues. Trimming shortened V by 4 bases and J by 4 bases, and 17 bases separated the two germline ends. The sequence derives from a human donor in a cohort sampled during active or convalescent COVID-19. Sequences were obtained from peripheral blood. The chain is built from TRBV4-1 and TRBJ2-1; a possible D gene is TRBD2 (6 bases). CDR3 coding DNA: TGCGCCAGCAGCCCTGGCGCGCGGGGAAATTACAATGAGCAGTTCTTC. Translation: CASSPGARGNYNEQFF.